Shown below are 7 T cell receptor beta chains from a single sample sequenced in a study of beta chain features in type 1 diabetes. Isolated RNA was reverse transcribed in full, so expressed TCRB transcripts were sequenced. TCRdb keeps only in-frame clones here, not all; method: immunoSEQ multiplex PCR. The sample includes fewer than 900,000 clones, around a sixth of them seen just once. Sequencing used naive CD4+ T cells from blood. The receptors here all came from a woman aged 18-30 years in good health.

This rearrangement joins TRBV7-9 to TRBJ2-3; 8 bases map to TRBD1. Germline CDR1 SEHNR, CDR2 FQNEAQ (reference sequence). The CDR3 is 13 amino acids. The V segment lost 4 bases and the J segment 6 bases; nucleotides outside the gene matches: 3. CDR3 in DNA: TGTGCCAGCAGCTCCGGGACAGGCGATACGCAGTATTTT. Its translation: CASSSGTGDTQYF.

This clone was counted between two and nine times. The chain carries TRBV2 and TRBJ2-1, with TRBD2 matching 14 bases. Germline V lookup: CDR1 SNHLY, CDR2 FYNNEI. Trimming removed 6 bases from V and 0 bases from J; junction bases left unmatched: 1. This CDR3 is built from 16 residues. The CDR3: CASRGTSGGSYNEQFF. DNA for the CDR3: TGTGCCAGCAGAGGGACTAGCGGGGGCTCCTACAATGAGCAGTTCTTC.

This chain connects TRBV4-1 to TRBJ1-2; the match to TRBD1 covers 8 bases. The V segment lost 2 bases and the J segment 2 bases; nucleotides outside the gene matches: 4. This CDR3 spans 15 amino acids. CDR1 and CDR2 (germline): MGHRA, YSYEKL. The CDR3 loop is CASSQPRQGNYGYTF. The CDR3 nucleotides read TGCGCCAGCAGCCAACCGAGACAGGGGAACTATGGCTACACCTTC.

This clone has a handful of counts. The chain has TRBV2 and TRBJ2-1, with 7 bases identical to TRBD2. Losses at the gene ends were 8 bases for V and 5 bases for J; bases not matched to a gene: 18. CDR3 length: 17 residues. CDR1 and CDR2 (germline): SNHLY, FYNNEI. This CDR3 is CASGSLAEAPQNNEQFF. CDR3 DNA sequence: TGTGCCAGCGGGAGTCTAGCGGAGGCACCCCAAAACAATGAGCAGTTCTTC. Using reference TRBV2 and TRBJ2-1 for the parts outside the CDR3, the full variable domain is EPEVTQTPSHQVTQMGQEVILRCVPISNHLYFYWYRQILGQKVEFLVSFYNNEISEKSEIFDDQFSVERPDGSNFTLKIRSTKLEDSAMYFCASGSLAEAPQNNEQFFGPGTRLTVL.

Here the CDR3 reads CASSHRTQAPNTEAFF. The CDR3 nucleotides read TGTGCCAGCAGCCATCGGACCCAGGCACCGAACACTGAAGCTTTCTTT. This chain uses TRBV11-2 with TRBJ1-1; D not certain. This CDR3 contains 16 residues. Per germline, CDR1 SGHAT and CDR2 FQNNGV. V dropped 5 bases and J dropped 1 base, with 17 bases sitting between them.

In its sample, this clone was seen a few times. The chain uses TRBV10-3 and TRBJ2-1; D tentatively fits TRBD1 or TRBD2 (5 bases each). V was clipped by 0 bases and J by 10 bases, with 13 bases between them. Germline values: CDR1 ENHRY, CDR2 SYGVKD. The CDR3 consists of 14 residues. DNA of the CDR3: TGTGCCATCAGTGAGTCGAGGGGCTCTGGGGAGCAGTTCTTC. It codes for CAISESRGSGEQFF.

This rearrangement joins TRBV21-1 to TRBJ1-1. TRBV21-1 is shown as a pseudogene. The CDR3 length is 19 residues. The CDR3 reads CASSKGGDQAQQVNTEAFF. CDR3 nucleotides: TGTGCCAGCAGCAAAGGCGGAGACCAAGCCCAGCAGGTGAACACTGAAGCTTTCTTT.